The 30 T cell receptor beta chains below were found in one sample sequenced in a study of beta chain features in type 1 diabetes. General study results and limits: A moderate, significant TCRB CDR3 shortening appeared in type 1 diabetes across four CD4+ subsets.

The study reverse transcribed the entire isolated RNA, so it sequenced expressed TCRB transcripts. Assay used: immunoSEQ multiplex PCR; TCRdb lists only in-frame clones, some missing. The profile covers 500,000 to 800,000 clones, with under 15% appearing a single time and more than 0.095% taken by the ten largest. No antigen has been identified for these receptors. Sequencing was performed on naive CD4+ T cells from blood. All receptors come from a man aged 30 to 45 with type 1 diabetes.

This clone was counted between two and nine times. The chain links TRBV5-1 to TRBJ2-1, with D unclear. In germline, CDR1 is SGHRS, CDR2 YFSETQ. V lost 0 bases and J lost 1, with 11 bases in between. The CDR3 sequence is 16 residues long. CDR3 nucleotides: TGCGCCAGCAGCTTGGCGAACTCGATTTCCTACAATGAGCAGTTCTTC. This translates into CASSLANSISYNEQFF. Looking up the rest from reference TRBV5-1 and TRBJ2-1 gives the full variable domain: KAGVTQTPRYLIKTRGQQVTLSCSPISGHRSVSWYQQTPGQGLQFLFEYFSETQRNKGNFPGRFSGRQFSNSRSEMNVSTLELGDSALYLCASSLANSISYNEQFFGPGTRLTVL.

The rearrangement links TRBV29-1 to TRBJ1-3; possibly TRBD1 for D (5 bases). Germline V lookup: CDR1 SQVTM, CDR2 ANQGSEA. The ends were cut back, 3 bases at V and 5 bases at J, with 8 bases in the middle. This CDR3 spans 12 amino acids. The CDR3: CSVDRDRNTIYF. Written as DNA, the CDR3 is TGCAGCGTTGACAGGGATAGAAACACCATATATTTT.

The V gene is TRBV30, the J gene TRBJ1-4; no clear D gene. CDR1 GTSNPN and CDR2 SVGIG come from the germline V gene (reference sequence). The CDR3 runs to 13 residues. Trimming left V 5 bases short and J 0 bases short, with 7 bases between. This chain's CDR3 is CAWGRSTNEKLFF. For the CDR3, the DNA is TGTGCCTGGGGACGGTCAACTAATGAAAAACTGTTTTTT.

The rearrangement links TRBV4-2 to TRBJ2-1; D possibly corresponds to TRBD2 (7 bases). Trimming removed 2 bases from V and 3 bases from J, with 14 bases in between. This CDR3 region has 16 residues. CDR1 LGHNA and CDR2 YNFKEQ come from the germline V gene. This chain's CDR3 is CASSQKEGGNYNEQFF. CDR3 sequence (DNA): TGTGCCAGCAGCCAAAAAGAGGGGGGGAACTACAATGAGCAGTTCTTC.

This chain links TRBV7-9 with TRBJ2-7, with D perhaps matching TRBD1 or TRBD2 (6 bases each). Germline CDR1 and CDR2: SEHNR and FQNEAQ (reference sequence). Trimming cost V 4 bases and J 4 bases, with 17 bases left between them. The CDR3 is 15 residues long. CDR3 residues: CASSSPEGGQYEQYF. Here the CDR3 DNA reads TGTGCCAGCAGCTCCCCGGAAGGGGGGCAGTACGAGCAGTACTTC.

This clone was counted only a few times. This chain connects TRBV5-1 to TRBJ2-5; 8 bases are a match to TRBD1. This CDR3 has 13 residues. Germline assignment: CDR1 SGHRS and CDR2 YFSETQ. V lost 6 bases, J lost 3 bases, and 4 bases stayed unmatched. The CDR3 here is CASTETGEETQYF. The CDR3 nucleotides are TGCGCCAGCACCGAGACAGGGGAAGAGACCCAGTACTTC.

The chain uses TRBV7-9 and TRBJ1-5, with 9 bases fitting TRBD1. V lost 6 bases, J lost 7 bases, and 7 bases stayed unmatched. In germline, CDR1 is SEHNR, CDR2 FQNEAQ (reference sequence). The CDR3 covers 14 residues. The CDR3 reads CASSSQGALQPQHF. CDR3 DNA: TGTGCCAGCAGTTCACAGGGGGCATTGCAGCCCCAGCATTTT.

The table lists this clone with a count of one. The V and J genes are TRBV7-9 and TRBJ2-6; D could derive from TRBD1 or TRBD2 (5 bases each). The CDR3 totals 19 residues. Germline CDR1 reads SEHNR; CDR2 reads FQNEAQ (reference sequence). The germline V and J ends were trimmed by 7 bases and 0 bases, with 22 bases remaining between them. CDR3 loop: CASIVSPGPPTSGANVLTF. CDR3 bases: TGTGCCAGCATCGTAAGCCCGGGACCTCCAACCTCTGGGGCCAACGTCCTGACTTTC. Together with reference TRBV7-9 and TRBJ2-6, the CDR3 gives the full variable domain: DTGVSQNPRHKITKRGQNVTFRCDPISEHNRLYWYRQTLGQGPEFLTYFQNEAQLEKSRLLSDRFSAERPKGSFSTLEIQRTEQGDSAMYLCASIVSPGPPTSGANVLTFGAGSRLTVL.

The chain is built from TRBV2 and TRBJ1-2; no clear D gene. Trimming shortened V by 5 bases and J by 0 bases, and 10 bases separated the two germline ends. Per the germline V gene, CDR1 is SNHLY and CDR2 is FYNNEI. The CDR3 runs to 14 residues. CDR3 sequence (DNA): TGTGCCAGCAGTCTCCGCTCAGCTAACTATGGCTACACCTTC. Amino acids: CASSLRSANYGYTF.

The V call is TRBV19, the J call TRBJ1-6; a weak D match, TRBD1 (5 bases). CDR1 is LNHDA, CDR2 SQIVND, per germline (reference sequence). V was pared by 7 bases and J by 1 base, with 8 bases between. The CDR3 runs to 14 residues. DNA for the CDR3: TGTGCCAGTACCCCAGGGTCCTATAATTCACCCCTCCACTTT. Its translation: CASTPGSYNSPLHF. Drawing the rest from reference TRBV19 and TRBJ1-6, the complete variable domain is DGGITQSPKYLFRKEGQNVTLSCEQNLNHDAMYWYRQDPGQGLRLIYYSQIVNDFQKGDIAEGYSVSREKKESFPLTVTSAQKNPTAFYLCASTPGSYNSPLHFGNGTRLTVT.

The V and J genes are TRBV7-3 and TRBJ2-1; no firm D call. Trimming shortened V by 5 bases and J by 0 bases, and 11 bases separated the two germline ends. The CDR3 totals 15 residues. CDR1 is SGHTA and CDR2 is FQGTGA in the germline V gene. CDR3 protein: CASSLQLVSYNEQFF. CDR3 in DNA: TGTGCCAGCAGCCTTCAGCTCGTCTCCTACAATGAGCAGTTCTTC.

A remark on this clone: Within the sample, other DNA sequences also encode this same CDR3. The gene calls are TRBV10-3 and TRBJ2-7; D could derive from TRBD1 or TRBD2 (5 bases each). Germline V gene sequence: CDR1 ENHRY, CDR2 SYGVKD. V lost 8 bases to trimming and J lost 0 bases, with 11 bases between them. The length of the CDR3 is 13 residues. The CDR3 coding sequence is TGTGCCATCGCCGGGACGGTCTCCTACGAGCAGTACTTC. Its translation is CAIAGTVSYEQYF.

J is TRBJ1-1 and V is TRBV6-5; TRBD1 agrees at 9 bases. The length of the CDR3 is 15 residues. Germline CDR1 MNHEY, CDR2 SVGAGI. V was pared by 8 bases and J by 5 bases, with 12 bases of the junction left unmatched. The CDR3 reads CASGTIDRGVTEAFF. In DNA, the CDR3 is TGTGCCAGCGGAACGATTGACAGGGGGGTTACTGAAGCTTTCTTT.

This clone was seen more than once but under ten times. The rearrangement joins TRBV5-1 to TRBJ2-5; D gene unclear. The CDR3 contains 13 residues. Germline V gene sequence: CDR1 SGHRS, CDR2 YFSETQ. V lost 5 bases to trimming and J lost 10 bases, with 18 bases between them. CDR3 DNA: TGCGCCAGCAGAGAGACTCCCGGAATGGGCCAGTACTTC. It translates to CASRETPGMGQYF.

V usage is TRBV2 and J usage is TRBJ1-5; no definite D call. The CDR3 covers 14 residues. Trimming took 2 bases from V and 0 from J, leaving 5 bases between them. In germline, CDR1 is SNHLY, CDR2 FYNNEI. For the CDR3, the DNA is TGTGCCAGCAGTGAATGGGGTAGCAATCAGCCCCAGCATTTT. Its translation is CASSEWGSNQPQHF.

Here the CDR3 reads CASSAAPGTPSNYGYTF. The CDR3 DNA follows: TGTGCCAGCAGCGCCGCCCCCGGGACGCCTTCTAACTATGGCTACACCTTC. The rearrangement joins TRBV9 to TRBJ1-2, with a weak D call TRBD1 (5 bases). CDR3 size: 17 residues. Per germline, CDR1 SGDLS and CDR2 YYNGEE. V lost 3 bases and J 0 bases, leaving 18 bases between the germline ends.

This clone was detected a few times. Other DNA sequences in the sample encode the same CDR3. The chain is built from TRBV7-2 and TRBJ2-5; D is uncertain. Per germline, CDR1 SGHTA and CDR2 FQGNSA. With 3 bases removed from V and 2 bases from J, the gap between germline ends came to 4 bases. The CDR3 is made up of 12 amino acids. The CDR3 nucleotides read TGTGCCAGCAGCTTCCGGCAAGAGACCCAGTACTTC. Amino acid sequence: CASSFRQETQYF.

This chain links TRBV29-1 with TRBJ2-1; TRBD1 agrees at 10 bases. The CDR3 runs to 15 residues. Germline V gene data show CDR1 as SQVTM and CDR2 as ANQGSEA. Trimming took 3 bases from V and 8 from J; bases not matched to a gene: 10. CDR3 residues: CSVERDRGPRDEQFF. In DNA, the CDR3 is TGCAGCGTTGAGAGGGACAGGGGCCCCAGGGATGAGCAGTTCTTC.

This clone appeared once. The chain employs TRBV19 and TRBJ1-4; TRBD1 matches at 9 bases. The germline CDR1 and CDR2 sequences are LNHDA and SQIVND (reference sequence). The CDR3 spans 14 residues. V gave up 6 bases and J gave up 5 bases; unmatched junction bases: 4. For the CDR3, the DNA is TGTGCCAGTAGCATACAGGGGGCGAATGAAAAACTGTTTTTT. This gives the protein CASSIQGANEKLFF.

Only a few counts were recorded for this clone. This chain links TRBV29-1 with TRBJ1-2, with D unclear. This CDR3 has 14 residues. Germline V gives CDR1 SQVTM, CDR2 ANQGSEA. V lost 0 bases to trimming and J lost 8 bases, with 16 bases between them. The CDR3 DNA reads TGCAGCGTTGAAGAACGAAGTGGGGAGCGAGGCTACACCTTC. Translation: CSVEERSGERGYTF.

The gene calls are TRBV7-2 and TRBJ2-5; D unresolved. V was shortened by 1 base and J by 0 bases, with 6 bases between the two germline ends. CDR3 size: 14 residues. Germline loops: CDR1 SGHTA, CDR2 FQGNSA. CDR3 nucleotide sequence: TGTGCCAGCAGCTTAGAGCTTCACCAAGAGACCCAGTACTTC. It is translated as CASSLELHQETQYF.

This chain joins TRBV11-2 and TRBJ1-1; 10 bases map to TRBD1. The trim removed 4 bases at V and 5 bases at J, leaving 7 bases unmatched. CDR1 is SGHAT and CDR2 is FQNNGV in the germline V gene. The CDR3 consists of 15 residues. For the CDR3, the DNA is TGTGCCAGCAGCTCCAGACAGGGGGCACGGACTGAAGCTTTCTTT. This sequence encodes CASSSRQGARTEAFF.

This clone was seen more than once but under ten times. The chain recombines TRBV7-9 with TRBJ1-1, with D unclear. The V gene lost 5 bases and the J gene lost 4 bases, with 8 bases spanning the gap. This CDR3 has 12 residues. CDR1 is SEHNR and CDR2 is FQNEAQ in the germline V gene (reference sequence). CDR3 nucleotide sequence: TGTGCCAGCAGCGACGACGGCACTGAAGCTTTCTTT. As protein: CASSDDGTEAFF.

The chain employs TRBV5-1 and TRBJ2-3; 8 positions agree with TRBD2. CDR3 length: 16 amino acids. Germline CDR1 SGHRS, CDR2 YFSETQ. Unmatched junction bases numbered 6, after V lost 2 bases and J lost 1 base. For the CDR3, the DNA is TGCGCCAGCAGCTTCCGGGGACTAGTCGGCACAGATACGCAGTATTTT. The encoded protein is CASSFRGLVGTDTQYF.

CDR3 nucleotides: TGTGCCAGCAGCTGGGACAGCCGCCAAGAGACCCAGTACTTC. Its protein is CASSWDSRQETQYF. The genes are TRBV7-2 and TRBJ2-5; 7 bases are shared with TRBD1. Per the germline V gene, CDR1 is SGHTA and CDR2 is FQGNSA. The CDR3 contains 14 residues. Trimming cost V 4 bases and J 1 base; bases outside gene matches: 3.

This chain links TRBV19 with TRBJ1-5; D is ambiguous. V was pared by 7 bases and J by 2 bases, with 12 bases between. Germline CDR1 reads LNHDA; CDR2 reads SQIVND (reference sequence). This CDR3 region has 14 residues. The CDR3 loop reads CASMALIRNQPQHF. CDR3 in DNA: TGTGCCAGTATGGCGCTGATCCGCAATCAGCCCCAGCATTTT.

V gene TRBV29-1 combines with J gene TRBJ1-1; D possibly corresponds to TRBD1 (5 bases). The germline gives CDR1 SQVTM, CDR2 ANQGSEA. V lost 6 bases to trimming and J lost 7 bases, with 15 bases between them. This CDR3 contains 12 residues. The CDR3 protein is CSVFLQGGEAFF. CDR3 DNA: TGCAGCGTATTTCTTCAGGGAGGTGAAGCTTTCTTT. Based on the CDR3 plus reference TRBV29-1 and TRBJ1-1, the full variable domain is SAVISQKPSRDICQRGTSLTIQCQVDSQVTMMFWYRQQPGQSLTLIATANQGSEATYESGFVIDKFPISRPNLTFSTLTVSNMSPEDSSIYLCSVFLQGGEAFFGQGTRLTVV.

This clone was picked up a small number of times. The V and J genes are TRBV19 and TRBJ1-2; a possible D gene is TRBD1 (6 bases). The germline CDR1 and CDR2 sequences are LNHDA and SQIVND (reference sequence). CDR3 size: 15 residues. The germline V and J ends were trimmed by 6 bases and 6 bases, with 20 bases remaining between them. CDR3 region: CASRPPGAGDHGYTF. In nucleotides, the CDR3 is TGTGCCAGTAGGCCCCCCGGGGCAGGGGATCATGGCTACACCTTC.

CDR3 nucleotides: TGTGCCAGCAGCCCTGGTTTTTCAGGGGGTGGTTCACCCCTCCACTTT. It translates to CASSPGFSGGGSPLHF. The chain employs TRBV13 and TRBJ1-6; 7 bases match TRBD1. This CDR3 spans 16 amino acids. V was pared by 5 bases and J by 9 bases, with 13 bases of the junction left unmatched. CDR1 and CDR2 from the germline V gene are PRHDT and FYEKMQ (reference sequence).

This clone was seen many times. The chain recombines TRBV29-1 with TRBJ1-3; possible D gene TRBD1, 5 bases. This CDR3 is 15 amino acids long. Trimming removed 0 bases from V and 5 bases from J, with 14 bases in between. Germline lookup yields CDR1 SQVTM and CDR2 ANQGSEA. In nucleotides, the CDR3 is TGCAGCGTTGAAGAAACGGACACAACCAGAAACACCATATATTTT. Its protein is CSVEETDTTRNTIYF.